Following are 10 T cell receptor beta chains from one sample sequenced in a study of T cells after yellow fever vaccination. TCRdb re-called the 5' RACE reads with MiXCR, one entry per CDR3 protein. The table includes about 58,000 distinct CDR3 sequences, approximately 7% detected once. This specimen was CD8+ T cells sorted from PBMCs, taken on the day of the first yellow fever vaccination. Receptors originate from a man younger than 35 who received the YFV17D yellow fever vaccine.

The sample holds many counts of this clonotype. The rearrangement links TRBV12-3 or TRBV12-4 to TRBJ2-2, with D uncertain. V was shortened by 5 bases and J by 1 base, with 11 bases between the two germline ends. CDR3 length: 15 residues. The CDR3 protein is CASSPPNWNTGELFF. CDR3 sequence (DNA): TGTGCCAGCAGTCCCCCAAACTGGAACACCGGGGAGCTGTTTTTT.

About this clonotype: A single base separates this from a much larger clone, so it may be a read error. The CDR3 DNA reads as TGTGCCAGCAGTCGCAGACAGGGGCACGAGACCCAGTACTTC. Protein product: CASSRRQGHETQYF. The rearrangement links TRBV12-3 or TRBV12-4 to TRBJ2-5; 8 positions agree with TRBD1. The CDR3 is 14 residues long. Losses at the gene ends were 5 bases for V and 5 bases for J; bases not matched to a gene: 7.

This clonotype has a handful of counts. The chain is built from TRBV19 and TRBJ1-1; D remains ambiguous. Germline CDR1 is LNHDA and CDR2 is SQIVND (reference sequence). The germline V and J ends were trimmed by 8 bases and 4 bases, with 8 bases remaining between them. The CDR3 has 11 residues. Written as DNA, the CDR3 is TGTGCCAGTTTTTGGGCCACTGAAGCTTTCTTT. Amino acid sequence: CASFWATEAFF.

Only a few counts were recorded for this clonotype. The rearrangement links TRBV2 to TRBJ2-1; 9 nucleotides align to TRBD2. V shed 7 bases, J shed 5 bases, and the junction held 6 bases outside the gene matches. The CDR3 runs 14 residues. Germline V gives CDR1 SNHLY, CDR2 FYNNEI. DNA of the CDR3: TGTGCCAGCAAAAATCTAGCGGGGCACAATGAGCAGTTCTTC. This gives the protein CASKNLAGHNEQFF.

J is TRBJ2-3 and V is TRBV12-3 or TRBV12-4, with a weak D call TRBD2 (5 bases). Trimming stripped 6 bases from V and 4 bases from J, with 14 bases between. This CDR3 spans 14 amino acids. CDR3 region: CASSSAYGADTQYF. CDR3 coding DNA: TGTGCCAGCAGCTCAGCCTACGGGGCAGATACGCAGTATTTT.

The rearrangement joins TRBV5-4 to TRBJ2-3; 9 nucleotides line up with TRBD2. Germline lookup yields CDR1 SGHNT and CDR2 YYREEE (reference sequence). This CDR3 has 18 residues. V lost 0 bases to trimming and J lost 2 bases; unmatched junction nucleotides: 10. CDR3 in amino acids: CASSLEASGARYTDTQYF. The CDR3 DNA reads TGTGCCAGCAGCTTGGAGGCTAGCGGGGCGCGTTACACAGATACGCAGTATTTT.

The CDR3 spells CATSPPGLAGGLGVNEQFF. The DNA of the CDR3 is TGTGCCACCAGCCCTCCGGGACTAGCGGGGGGGCTGGGGGTTAATGAGCAGTTCTTC. The V call is TRBV10-3, the J call TRBJ2-1; 16 bases agree with TRBD2. This CDR3 comprises 19 residues. Trimming removed 10 bases from V and 7 bases from J; junction bases left unmatched: 19. CDR1 ENHRY and CDR2 SYGVKD come from the germline V gene.

This clonotype was counted at least ten times. The J gene is TRBJ1-2, the V gene TRBV29-1; D not certain. V was pared by 1 base and J by 8 bases, with 17 bases between. This CDR3 has 14 residues. From germline, CDR1 is SQVTM and CDR2 ANQGSEA. The DNA of the CDR3 is TGCAGCGTTGAAGGGGTCGACTTACTGAGGGGCTACACCTTC. The encoded protein is CSVEGVDLLRGYTF.

This clonotype was seen repeatedly, ten times or more. The chain uses TRBV6-5 and TRBJ2-5, with D perhaps TRBD2 (6 bases). Germline-derived CDR1 and CDR2 are MNHEY and SVGAGI. The length of the CDR3 is 17 residues. Between the trimmed V and J ends, which lost 0 bases and 4 bases, there was a span of 18 bases. The CDR3 here is CASSYSSIPSGRETQYF. The CDR3 region has the DNA TGTGCCAGCAGTTACTCGAGTATTCCGAGCGGGCGAGAGACCCAGTACTTC.

The sample holds a few counts of this clonotype. The chain carries TRBV6-2 or TRBV6-3 and TRBJ2-3, with TRBD2 identical over 15 bases. CDR3 length: 21 amino acids. Germline V gives CDR1 MNHEY, CDR2 SVGEGT. V dropped 5 bases and J dropped 5; count of bases not matched to a gene: 20. This chain's CDR3 is CASSLDPGTSGGQNGRDTQYF. Written as DNA, the CDR3 is TGTGCCAGCAGTCTCGACCCGGGGACTAGCGGGGGGCAGAACGGGCGAGATACGCAGTATTTT.